The rows below give T cell receptor beta chains drawn from one sample of a study of T cells after yellow fever vaccination. TCRdb itself ran the 5' RACE reads through MiXCR, one entry per CDR3 protein. The table shows around 300,000 distinct CDR3 sequences, with around 4.4% occurring only once. The sequenced sample was PBMCs, obtained 15 days after the yellow fever booster vaccination. The receptor source for this set is a man aged 18 to 29 who received the YFV17D yellow fever vaccine. Each CDR3 is given with its conserved first and last residue. A D gene is named only where the DNA matches it firmly. A row's size may be missing; if present it is once, few, many or a size class.

j_call | v_call | d_call | clone_size | cdr3_aa | cdr3_nt
TRBJ2-3 | TRBV10-3 | . | many | CAISGEAGWGTQYF | TGTGCCATCAGTGGGGAGGCAGGGTGGGGTACGCAGTATTTT
TRBJ1-5 | TRBV28 | . | few | CASSPLVLGDRGRPQHF | TGTGCCAGCAGTCCCCTAGTCTTGGGAGACCGAGGTCGGCCCCAGCATTTT
TRBJ2-2 | TRBV12-3/TRBV12-4 | . | many | CASSPDDANTGELFF | TGTGCCAGCAGCCCCGACGACGCGAACACCGGGGAGCTGTTTTTT
TRBJ2-3 | TRBV24-1 | TRBD1 | many | CATSDSQGATDTQYF | TGTGCCACCAGTGATTCGCAGGGGGCCACAGATACGCAGTATTTT
TRBJ2-1 | TRBV5-1 | TRBD2 | . | CASSPSPGGAYNEQFF | TGCGCCAGCAGCCCCAGTCCCGGGGGGGCCTACAATGAGCAGTTCTTC
TRBJ2-3 | TRBV12-3/TRBV12-4 | . | few | CASSQGGRGPIDTQYF | TGTGCCAGCAGCCAAGGGGGTCGGGGCCCCATAGATACGCAGTATTTT
TRBJ2-1 | TRBV6-5 | . | many | CASSYSAGSYNEQFF | TGTGCCAGCAGTTACTCGGCGGGGTCGTACAATGAGCAGTTCTTC
TRBJ2-3 | TRBV4-3 | . | . | CASSQDRTSTDTQYF | TGCGCCAGCAGCCAAGATAGGACCAGCACAGATACGCAGTATTTT
TRBJ1-2 | TRBV6-5 | . | few | CASSYVGGANYGYTF | TGTGCCAGCAGTTACGTAGGCGGAGCTAACTATGGCTACACCTTC
TRBJ2-1 | TRBV6-2/TRBV6-3 | TRBD2 | many | CASINSGGRYNEQFF | TGTGCCAGCATTAATAGCGGGGGACGCTACAATGAGCAGTTCTTC
TRBJ2-5 | TRBV7-8 | TRBD1 | many | CASSIGTGETQYF | TGTGCCAGCAGCATTGGGACAGGAGAGACCCAGTACTTC
TRBJ2-3 | TRBV12-3/TRBV12-4 | TRBD1 | few | CASSSTTGVDTQYF | TGTGCCAGCAGTTCCACGACAGGGGTAGATACGCAGTATTTT
TRBJ1-2 | TRBV4-1 | . | few | CASSQATNYGYTF | TGCGCCAGCAGCCAGGCGACTAACTATGGCTACACCTTC
TRBJ2-2 | TRBV12-3/TRBV12-4 | . | few | CASTLRGTGELFF | TGTGCCAGCACCCTCAGAGGCACCGGGGAGCTGTTTTTT